Listed below are T cell receptor beta chains from one sample, sequenced in a study of cytomegalovirus exposure and HLA in healthy donors. Some clones are missing from TCRdb's copy, which holds only in-frame ones; the method was immunoSEQ multiplex PCR. Here the sample spans 95,000 to 150,000 clones, around 72% being singletons. Sequences were obtained from PBMCs. These receptors were collected from a man aged 30 to 39 in good health and CMV-seronegative. Each CDR3 is given with its conserved first and last residue. D genes are given only for firm matches. Clone sizes are given selectively: once, few, many, or a class where the clone is expanded.

clone size: NA
V gene: TRBV5-1
D gene: TRBD1
J gene: TRBJ1-2
CDR3 DNA: TGCGCCAGCAGCCTCCTTACGGGACAGTCCTATGGCTACACCTTC
CDR3 protein: CASSLLTGQSYGYTF

clone size: few
V gene: TRBV30
D gene: NA
J gene: TRBJ1-4
CDR3 DNA: TGTGCCTGGAGTAAGCCTGAAAAACTGTTTTTT
CDR3 protein: CAWSKPEKLFF

clone size: few
V gene: TRBV6-6
D gene: NA
J gene: TRBJ2-7
CDR3 DNA: TGTGCCAGCAGTTATTCCCAGACAGGCTCCTACGAGCAGTACTTC
CDR3 protein: CASSYSQTGSYEQYF

clone size: NA
V gene: TRBV28
D gene: NA
J gene: TRBJ2-4
CDR3 DNA: TGTGCCAGCAGTTTAAGGGGACTTGGAAACATTCAGTACTTC
CDR3 protein: CASSLRGLGNIQYF

clone size: NA
V gene: TRBV2
D gene: NA
J gene: TRBJ1-3
CDR3 DNA: TGTGCCAGCAGTGAGCAGGGGACATCTGGAAACACCATATATTTT
CDR3 protein: CASSEQGTSGNTIYF

clone size: NA
V gene: TRBV6-1
D gene: NA
J gene: TRBJ1-6
CDR3 DNA: TGTGCCAGCAGTGAAGCCCTCGGTGATTCACCCCTCCACTTT
CDR3 protein: CASSEALGDSPLHF

clone size: NA
V gene: TRBV2
D gene: TRBD1
J gene: TRBJ1-2
CDR3 DNA: TGTGCCAGCAGGGAGACAGGGCTTAACTATGGCTACACCTTC
CDR3 protein: CASRETGLNYGYTF

clone size: NA
V gene: TRBV27
D gene: TRBD1
J gene: TRBJ2-1
CDR3 DNA: TGTGCCAGCAGTTTAGAAACAGGGGGAAATAATGAGCAGTTCTTC
CDR3 protein: CASSLETGGNNEQFF

clone size: once
V gene: TRBV5-1
D gene: NA
J gene: TRBJ2-3
CDR3 DNA: TGCGCCAGCAGCGACAATGTTGAAGATACGCAGTATTTT
CDR3 protein: CASSDNVEDTQYF

clone size: once
V gene: TRBV4-2
D gene: NA
J gene: TRBJ2-7
CDR3 DNA: TGTGCCAGCAGCCAAGTTCCAGTAAACTACGAGCAGTACTTC
CDR3 protein: CASSQVPVNYEQYF

clone size: NA
V gene: TRBV7-2
D gene: TRBD1
J gene: TRBJ2-2
CDR3 DNA: TGTGCCAGCAGCTTAGCCAGGGGGCTTAACACCGGGGAGCTGTTTTTT
CDR3 protein: CASSLARGLNTGELFF

clone size: NA
V gene: TRBV19
D gene: TRBD1
J gene: TRBJ1-2
CDR3 DNA: TGTGCCAGTAGTACCCCGGGACAGGGGACCTTTAACTATGGCTACACCTTC
CDR3 protein: CASSTPGQGTFNYGYTF

clone size: NA
V gene: TRBV11-2
D gene: TRBD1
J gene: TRBJ1-2
CDR3 DNA: TGTGCCAGCAGCTCTACTCGACAGGGAGGCTATGGCTACACCTTC
CDR3 protein: CASSSTRQGGYGYTF

clone size: NA
V gene: TRBV7-3
D gene: TRBD1
J gene: TRBJ2-5
CDR3 DNA: TGTGCCAGCAGCTCGACAGGGGCTAGGGAGACCCAGTACTTC
CDR3 protein: CASSSTGARETQYF

clone size: NA
V gene: TRBV19
D gene: TRBD1
J gene: TRBJ1-3
CDR3 DNA: TGTGCCAGTAGTATAGAGAGGGACAGTGGAAACACCATATATTTT
CDR3 protein: CASSIERDSGNTIYF

clone size: NA
V gene: TRBV27
D gene: NA
J gene: TRBJ1-1
CDR3 DNA: TGTGCCAGCAGCAGCGGGGGAGTGAACACTGAAGCTTTCTTT
CDR3 protein: CASSSGGVNTEAFF

clone size: NA
V gene: TRBV5-1
D gene: NA
J gene: TRBJ1-2
CDR3 DNA: TGCGCCAGCAGCATAACGGGGAACTATGGCTACACCTTC
CDR3 protein: CASSITGNYGYTF

clone size: NA
V gene: TRBV4-1
D gene: NA
J gene: TRBJ2-7
CDR3 DNA: TGCGCCAGCAGCCAAGATTTTTCAGGGTCCGAGCAGTACTTC
CDR3 protein: CASSQDFSGSEQYF

clone size: NA
V gene: TRBV6-5
D gene: NA
J gene: TRBJ1-2
CDR3 DNA: TGTGCCAGCAGCCCTTTGGGAGGTAACTATGGCTACACCTTC
CDR3 protein: CASSPLGGNYGYTF

clone size: once
V gene: TRBV5-6
D gene: TRBD1
J gene: TRBJ1-2
CDR3 DNA: TGTGCCAGCAGCTTGCTGTTCAGGGGGGCGCATCCTGGCTACACCTTC
CDR3 protein: CASSLLFRGAHPGYTF

clone size: once
V gene: TRBV27
D gene: NA
J gene: TRBJ2-3
CDR3 DNA: TGTGCCAGCAGTCCATCGACAGTACCAAGCACAGATACGCAGTATTTT
CDR3 protein: CASSPSTVPSTDTQYF

clone size: NA
V gene: TRBV11-2
D gene: NA
J gene: TRBJ2-4
CDR3 DNA: TGTGCCAGCAGCCCACAGATAGCCAAAAACATTCAGTACTTC
CDR3 protein: CASSPQIAKNIQYF

clone size: NA
V gene: TRBV7-2
D gene: NA
J gene: TRBJ1-3
CDR3 DNA: TGTGCCAGCAGCTTTCAGGGAAACACCATATATTTT
CDR3 protein: CASSFQGNTIYF

clone size: NA
V gene: TRBV6-4
D gene: TRBD1
J gene: TRBJ1-2
CDR3 DNA: TGTGCCAGCAGTGATACAGGGGGTCGTGACTATGGCTACACCTTC
CDR3 protein: CASSDTGGRDYGYTF

clone size: NA
V gene: TRBV13
D gene: NA
J gene: TRBJ2-7
CDR3 DNA: TGTGCCAGCAGCTTAGAAACGGTCGCGGGTGTGGAGCAGTACTTC
CDR3 protein: CASSLETVAGVEQYF

clone size: NA
V gene: TRBV4-2
D gene: NA
J gene: TRBJ2-7
CDR3 DNA: TGTGCCAGCAGCCAAAGCTCAGGGGGGCGGTACTACGAGCAGTACTTC
CDR3 protein: CASSQSSGGRYYEQYF

clone size: NA
V gene: TRBV6-6
D gene: NA
J gene: TRBJ1-1
CDR3 DNA: TGTGCCAGCAGTTACTCGTCGGGGGAAATGAACACTGAAGCTTTCTTT
CDR3 protein: CASSYSSGEMNTEAFF

clone size: once
V gene: TRBV19
D gene: NA
J gene: TRBJ1-3
CDR3 DNA: TGTGCCAGTAGCCAACAGTTCTCTGGAAACACCATATATTTT
CDR3 protein: CASSQQFSGNTIYF